This paragraph reports one TCR beta chain. V shed 3 bases and J shed 0 bases, with 6 bases lying between them. The germline CDR1 and CDR2 sequences are SQVTM and ANQGSEA. This CDR3 region has 14 residues. This record comes from a study of cytomegalovirus exposure and HLA in healthy donors. PCR amplification relied on 60 Vbeta primers (plus 13 Jbeta primers). Profiled with immunoSEQ multiplex PCR; TCRdb holds only in-frame clones, not every one. The repertoire includes around 140,000 clones, about 77% of them detected once, and approximately 1.5% sits in the top ten. The source of this sequence is a woman aged 40 to 50 in good health and CMV-seronegative. The sequenced sample consisted of PBMCs. This rearrangement joins TRBV29-1 to TRBJ2-6; D remains ambiguous. This CDR3 is CSVDEASGANVLTF. The CDR3 DNA reads as TGCAGCGTTGATGAGGCCTCTGGGGCCAACGTCCTGACTTTC.